Following are 11 T cell receptor beta chains from one sample sequenced in a study of OX40 agonist ivuxolimab in advanced cancers. The table came from immunoSEQ multiplex PCR; TCRdb's copy has only in-frame clones and leaves some out. The table records fewer than 85,000 clones, approximately 80% of them present only once. The sequencing here drew on CD4+ or CD8+ T cells sorted from blood, taken in a trial of the OX40 agonist ivuxolimab. The receptor set was obtained from an adult with an advanced solid tumor such as melanoma, head and neck, liver or kidney cancer.

CDR3 DNA: TGTGCCAGCAGCCCCGGAGGACTAGCGAAGACCTACGAGCAGTACTTC. Its protein is CASSPGGLAKTYEQYF. This chain links TRBV7-9 with TRBJ2-7; the match to TRBD2 covers 9 bases. Germline CDR1 and CDR2: SEHNR and FQNEAQ (reference sequence). The CDR3 is 16 residues long. With 5 bases clipped from V and 2 bases from J, the junction kept 10 bases outside the gene matches.

The chain joins TRBV10-1 to TRBJ1-1; D uncertain. The CDR3 sequence is 15 residues long. Per the germline V gene, CDR1 is WNHNN and CDR2 is SYGVQD (reference sequence). V lost 7 bases to trimming and J lost 0 bases, with 15 bases between them. CDR3 region: CASNLRAPMNTEAFF. Here the CDR3 DNA reads TGCGCCAGCAATTTGAGGGCACCAATGAACACTGAAGCTTTCTTT.

This chain links TRBV7-2 with TRBJ2-7, with D perhaps TRBD1 (5 bases). The CDR3 consists of 12 residues. Deletions cut 1 base from V and 9 bases from J, with 10 bases between. The germline V gene has CDR1 SGHTA and CDR2 FQGNSA. DNA for the CDR3: TGTGCCAGCAGCTTAGGTTACAGGTGGCAGTACTTC. Protein: CASSLGYRWQYF.

The DNA for the CDR3 is TGTGCCAGCAAACGGACGGACATGATCAACTATGGCTACACCTTC. Translated: CASKRTDMINYGYTF. The J gene is TRBJ1-2, the V gene TRBV6-5; tentative D call: TRBD1 (5 bases). Germline-derived CDR1 and CDR2 are MNHEY and SVGAGI. This CDR3 region has 15 residues. Trimming left V 7 bases short and J 2 bases short, with 17 bases between.

CDR3 sequence (DNA): TGTGCCAGCACTCGGGACGTCTATAATTCACCCCTCCACTTT. Amino acids: CASTRDVYNSPLHF. The chain is built from TRBV6-5 and TRBJ1-6, with a possible D match to TRBD1 (5 bases). Germline V CDR1 and CDR2: MNHEY, SVGAGI. CDR3 length: 14 amino acids. The ends were cut back, 7 bases at V and 3 bases at J, with 10 bases in the middle.

This sequence joins TRBV6-5 and TRBJ2-7; D uncertain. Trimming shortened V by 0 bases and J by 3 bases, and 9 bases separated the two germline ends. The CDR3 totals 14 residues. CDR1 and CDR2 from the germline V gene are MNHEY and SVGAGI. This CDR3 is CASSYSEALYEQYF. CDR3 nucleotides: TGTGCCAGCAGTTACTCGGAAGCGCTCTACGAGCAGTACTTC.

The chain combines TRBV28 with TRBJ2-1; 12 bases fit TRBD2. V was clipped by 5 bases and J by 4 bases; unmatched bases: 6. The CDR3 contains 16 residues. The germline V gene encodes CDR1 MDHEN and CDR2 SYDVKM. Written as DNA, the CDR3 is TGTGCCAGCAGTCAACGACTAGCGGGAGTTTACAATGAGCAGTTCTTC. It is translated as CASSQRLAGVYNEQFF.

This clone was found a few times. This chain links TRBV5-6 with TRBJ1-2, with D unresolved. This CDR3 comprises 16 residues. Trimming pared 0 bases from V and 10 bases from J, leaving 22 bases between. CDR1 is SGHDT and CDR2 is YYEEEE in the germline V gene. The CDR3, as DNA: TGTGCCAGCAGCTTGGTCATCCGCCCCCTATTAGATGACTACACCTTC. Encoded protein: CASSLVIRPLLDDYTF.

The chain is built from TRBV28 and TRBJ2-1, with D maybe TRBD2 (5 bases). Trimming removed 4 bases at V and 6 bases at J, with 16 bases between. The CDR3 length is 15 residues. The germline CDR1 and CDR2 sequences are MDHEN and SYDVKM. The CDR3 reads CASSSQRRTFNEQFF. The CDR3 bases are TGTGCCAGCAGTTCGCAGCGGAGGACGTTCAATGAGCAGTTCTTC.

The chain recombines TRBV10-3 with TRBJ2-2, with D tentatively TRBD1 (5 bases). The length of the CDR3 is 14 residues. Trimming shortened V by 10 bases and J by 5 bases, and 17 bases separated the two germline ends. From germline, CDR1 is ENHRY and CDR2 SYGVKD. CDR3 residues: CATKGQGRTGELFF. For the CDR3, the DNA is TGTGCCACGAAGGGGCAGGGTCGAACCGGGGAGCTGTTTTTT.

The chain uses TRBV5-6 and TRBJ1-4; 8 bases are a match to TRBD1. Germline V gene data show CDR1 as SGHDT and CDR2 as YYEEEE. Trimming at V came to 4 bases and at J to 4 bases, leaving 6 bases not matched to a gene. CDR3 length: 15 amino acids. CDR3 nucleotides: TGTGCCAGCAGCCCGTCAGGGGGCTTTAATGAAAAACTGTTTTTT. Translated, it gives CASSPSGGFNEKLFF.